Presented here are 25 T cell receptor beta chains from one specimen sequenced in a study of breast tumors, draining lymph nodes, adjacent tissues. Breast cancer patients provided tissue from their axillary draining lymph nodes. TCRdb fed the multiplex PCR reads into MiXCR, producing one record per CDR3 protein. Of roughly 80,000 distinct CDR3 sequences in the sample, roughly a fifth were seen once. Material for sequencing was axillary lymph node tissue. The receptors come from a female donor with breast cancer. Some clones in this sample may be carry-over from other donors' samples.

This chain connects TRBV4-1 to TRBJ1-2, with 8 bases matching TRBD1. This CDR3 is built from 17 residues. Germline V lookup: CDR1 MGHRA, CDR2 YSYEKL. Trimming took 4 bases from V and 2 from J; bases not matched to a gene: 12. CDR3 sequence reads: CASSLTPPGQVNYGYTF. Here the CDR3 DNA reads TGCGCCAGCAGCCTCACGCCCCCGGGACAGGTAAACTATGGCTACACCTTC.

This clonotype was detected many times. A read error may explain this, as a much larger clone is one base away. The conserved phenylalanine or tryptophan normally closing the CDR3 is absent here, so this likely arose from a read error. This sequence joins TRBV20-1 and TRBJ2-7; TRBD1 agrees at 7 bases. J was trimmed by 3 bases and V by 0 bases; bases with no gene match: 11. In germline, CDR1 is DFQATT, CDR2 SNEGSKA (reference sequence). The CDR3 spans 16 residues. The CDR3 reads CSARDGSTGILYEQYL. In DNA form, the CDR3 reads TGCAGTGCTAGAGATGGATCGACAGGGATCCTCTACGAGCAGTACCTC.

This clonotype was counted between two and nine times. The V call is TRBV28, the J call TRBJ2-1, with 7 nucleotides matching TRBD2. This CDR3 contains 13 residues. Germline loops: CDR1 MDHEN, CDR2 SYDVKM. With V trimmed by 3 bases and J by 9 bases, 5 bases remained unmatched. The CDR3 sequence is CASSLGGFGEQFF. In DNA form, the CDR3 reads TGTGCCAGCAGTTTGGGGGGGTTCGGTGAGCAGTTCTTC.

The chain has TRBV24-1 and TRBJ1-1; 7 bases match TRBD1. Germline lookup yields CDR1 KGHDR and CDR2 SFDVKD. The CDR3 length is 16 residues. V was pared by 3 bases and J by 0 bases, with 6 bases of the junction left unmatched. The CDR3 protein is CATSDGRGGVNTEAFF. The CDR3 nucleotides read TGTGCCACCAGTGATGGCAGGGGGGGTGTGAACACTGAAGCTTTCTTT.

With respect to this clonotype: This may arise from a read error, as a much more abundant clone is one base away. Here the CDR3 omits its conserved ending phenylalanine or tryptophan, so a read error is the likely source. This sequence joins TRBV15 and TRBJ1-4; D is unclear. The CDR3 sequence is 13 residues long. V lost 5 bases to trimming and J lost 2 bases, with 6 bases between them. Germline CDR1 is LNHNV and CDR2 is YYDKDF (reference sequence). Here the CDR3 reads CATSLPTNEKLFL. The CDR3 DNA sequence: TGTGCCACCAGCTTACCGACTAATGAAAAACTGTTTTTA.

Ten or more counts support this clonotype. This rearrangement joins TRBV5-1 to TRBJ1-4; D gene uncertain. CDR1 and CDR2 (germline): SGHRS, YFSETQ. V was cut by 0 bases and J by 0 bases, with 9 bases left in between. The CDR3 consists of 16 residues. CDR3 loop: CASSLAAGATNEKLFF. For the CDR3, the DNA is TGCGCCAGCAGCTTGGCAGCAGGTGCAACTAATGAAAAACTGTTTTTT.

As concerns this clonotype: Given a much more abundant clone one base away, this may be a read error. The chain uses TRBV7-2 and TRBJ2-5; TRBD2 is a possible D gene (5 bases). The CDR3 contains 18 residues. CDR1 is SGHTA and CDR2 is FQGNSA in the germline V gene. V was trimmed by 4 bases and J by 5 bases, leaving 26 bases between them. CDR3 region: CASSSSPGSTAGRETQYF. CDR3 nucleotide sequence: TGTGCCAGCAGCTCATCACCCGGTTCGACGGCGGGTAGGGAGACCCAGTACTTC.

This clonotype has a handful of counts. The CDR3 loop reads CASSQESHGSETQYF. The CDR3 DNA follows: TGTGCCAGCAGCCAAGAATCCCACGGGAGCGAGACCCAGTACTTC. This chain joins TRBV4-2 and TRBJ2-5; a possible D gene is TRBD2 (6 bases). Trimming shortened V by 0 bases and J by 5 bases, and 13 bases separated the two germline ends. Germline CDR1 and CDR2: LGHNA and YNFKEQ. This CDR3 is built from 15 residues.

As for this clonotype: It may be a read error: a sequence one base away is much more abundant. V and J are TRBV7-9 and TRBJ2-1, with D uncertain. Between the trimmed V and J ends, which lost 5 bases and 7 bases, there was a span of 12 bases. The length of the CDR3 is 13 residues. Per the germline V gene, CDR1 is SEHNR and CDR2 is FQNEAQ (reference sequence). CDR3 bases: TGTGCCAGCAGCCAGGCGTTGGGGAATGAGCAGTTCTTC. This encodes CASSQALGNEQFF. Combining the CDR3 with reference TRBV7-9 and TRBJ2-1 gives the whole variable domain DTGVSQNPRHKITKRGQNVTFRCDPISEHNRLYWYRQTLGQGPEFLTYFQNEAQLEKSRLLSDRFSAERPKGSFSTLEIQRTEQGDSAMYLCASSQALGNEQFFGPGTRLTVL.

This clonotype has at least ten counts. The gene calls are TRBV2 and TRBJ2-3; D is unresolved. V was shortened by 8 bases and J by 4 bases, with 7 bases between the two germline ends. CDR1 SNHLY and CDR2 FYNNEI come from the germline V gene. CDR3 length: 11 amino acids. The CDR3 DNA reads as TGTGCCAGCCTTAACTCAGATACGCAGTATTTT. Encoded protein: CASLNSDTQYF.

This clonotype was seen repeatedly, ten times or more. The chain combines TRBV6-1 with TRBJ1-2; a weak D match, TRBD1 (5 bases). CDR1 and CDR2 from the germline V gene are MNHNS and SASEGT. CDR3 length: 14 residues. Trimming removed 4 bases at V and 3 bases at J, with 12 bases between. For the CDR3, the DNA is TGTGCCAGCAGTGCCCAGGGAGGCTACTATGGCTACACCTTC. Its translation: CASSAQGGYYGYTF.

As for this clonotype: This may come from a read error, since a much larger clone is one base off. The chain employs TRBV19 and TRBJ2-3; D perhaps matches TRBD1 (6 bases). The germline V and J ends were trimmed by 3 bases and 7 bases, with 11 bases remaining between them. This CDR3 has 13 amino acids. Germline values: CDR1 LNHDA, CDR2 SQIVND (reference sequence). The CDR3 loop reads CASSIGTPYTQYF. CDR3 DNA sequence: TGTGCCAGTAGTATCGGGACACCTTATACGCAGTATTTT.

This clonotype came up many times. The chain uses TRBV7-8 and TRBJ2-5, with TRBD2 matching over 10 bases. This CDR3 spans 17 amino acids. Germline V CDR1 and CDR2: SGHVS, FQNEAQ. V trimming: 1 base; J trimming: 5 bases; junction bases outside the gene matches: 10. CDR3 sequence reads: CASSLGPSGSSPETQYF. The CDR3, as DNA: TGTGCCAGCAGCTTAGGGCCTAGCGGGAGTAGTCCGGAGACCCAGTACTTC.

This clonotype was detected ten times or more. In DNA form, the CDR3 reads TGTGCCAGCAGTTTAGGGGCCGGGACCGCGTCTGGAAACACCATATATTTT. It is translated as CASSLGAGTASGNTIYF. The J gene is TRBJ1-3, the V gene TRBV12-3 or TRBV12-4; a weak D match, TRBD1 (5 bases). Trimming took 1 base from V and 1 from J, leaving 14 bases between them. This CDR3 comprises 17 residues.

In regard to this clonotype: A read error may be the cause here, since a much bigger clone is one base away. The V and J genes are TRBV6-5 and TRBJ1-5; possibly TRBD1 for D (5 bases). Trimming removed 2 bases at V and 7 bases at J, with 12 bases between. This CDR3 is built from 14 residues. CDR1 and CDR2 from the germline V gene are MNHEY and SVGAGI. The DNA for the CDR3 is TGTGCCAGCAGTTACCAGCAGGGTCGGCAGCCCCAGCATTTT. Its protein is CASSYQQGRQPQHF.

This clonotype was picked up many times. V gene TRBV6-6 combines with J gene TRBJ1-5; D gene uncertain. Between the trimmed V and J ends, which lost 8 bases and 0 bases, there was a span of 8 bases. This CDR3 has 13 amino acids. The germline CDR1 and CDR2 sequences are MNHNY and SVGAGI (reference sequence). The CDR3, as DNA: TGTGCCAGCTGCACAGTTAGCAATCAGCCCCAGCATTTT. It is translated as CASCTVSNQPQHF.

This clonotype occurred many times. The chain couples TRBV19 to TRBJ2-1; 11 nucleotides line up with TRBD2. CDR1 LNHDA and CDR2 SQIVND come from the germline V gene (reference sequence). The CDR3 contains 13 residues. Trimming cost V 4 bases and J 9 bases; bases outside gene matches: 2. CDR3 in DNA: TGTGCCAGTAGTAACCTAGCGGGAGGTGAGCAGTTCTTC. It specifies CASSNLAGGEQFF.

The V call is TRBV7-8, the J call TRBJ2-7; 7 positions match TRBD2. CDR1 and CDR2 (germline): SGHVS, FQNEAQ. V shed 2 bases, J shed 0 bases, and the junction held 7 bases outside the gene matches. This CDR3 spans 16 amino acids. CDR3: CASSLSSGHSSYEQYF. The CDR3 DNA follows: TGTGCCAGCAGCTTATCTAGCGGCCACAGCTCCTACGAGCAGTACTTC.

This clonotype has ten or more counts. The chain links TRBV14 to TRBJ2-3; D is uncertain. CDR3 length: 16 residues. CDR1 is SGHDN and CDR2 is FVKESK in the germline V gene. The V gene lost 2 bases and the J gene lost 0 bases, with 12 bases spanning the gap. This CDR3 reads CASSQLPGLSTDTQYF. Here the CDR3 DNA reads TGTGCCAGCAGCCAATTGCCCGGATTGAGCACAGATACGCAGTATTTT.

V gene TRBV5-1 combines with J gene TRBJ2-5; weak D call: TRBD1 (6 bases). CDR1 and CDR2 (germline): SGHRS, YFSETQ. Deletions cut 5 bases from V and 2 bases from J, with 16 bases between. This CDR3 region has 15 residues. The CDR3 loop is CASRGDGQSQETQYF. The CDR3 DNA is TGCGCCAGCAGGGGGGACGGACAGAGTCAAGAGACCCAGTACTTC.

In this sample, this clonotype turned up many times. V is TRBV19 and J is TRBJ2-5, with 7 bases aligning to TRBD1. The CDR3 totals 13 residues. Germline V gene sequence: CDR1 LNHDA, CDR2 SQIVND (reference sequence). With V trimmed by 4 bases and J by 4 bases, 3 bases remained unmatched. CDR3 amino acids: CASSRGQSETQYF. For the CDR3, the DNA is TGTGCCAGTAGTAGGGGACAGTCAGAGACCCAGTACTTC.

This clonotype was counted ten times or more. The V call is TRBV5-1, the J call TRBJ2-1, with 16 bases aligning to TRBD2. The CDR3 contains 18 residues. Germline loops: CDR1 SGHRS, CDR2 YFSETQ. V dropped 2 bases and J dropped 7; count of bases not matched to a gene: 9. The CDR3 loop reads CASSFGTSGRAWGNEQFF. CDR3 sequence (DNA): TGCGCCAGCAGCTTCGGGACTAGCGGGAGGGCCTGGGGAAATGAGCAGTTCTTC.

Many counts were recorded for this clonotype. The chain has TRBV20-1 and TRBJ2-1; 10 nucleotides match TRBD2. Germline trimming cut 0 bases from V and 4 bases from J; bases unmatched to any gene: 12. Germline assignment: CDR1 DFQATT and CDR2 SNEGSKA (reference sequence). The CDR3 loop spans 18 amino acids. In nucleotides, the CDR3 is TGCAGTGCTAGAGATGCGTCTAGCGGGAGTTCGGCGTACAATGAGCAGTTCTTC. Its protein is CSARDASSGSSAYNEQFF.

This clonotype was seen more than once but under ten times. The chain combines TRBV30 with TRBJ1-4, with D possibly matching TRBD1 (6 bases). Trimming stripped 2 bases from V and 8 bases from J, with 18 bases between. The germline CDR1 and CDR2 sequences are GTSNPN and SVGIG (reference sequence). The CDR3 sequence is 15 residues long. This chain's CDR3 is CAWSPLGGAWEKLFF. The CDR3 DNA is TGTGCCTGGAGTCCGCTGGGGGGGGCTTGGGAAAAACTGTTTTTT.

This clonotype showed up many times. This chain connects TRBV12-3 or TRBV12-4 to TRBJ1-2; TRBD1 is a possible D gene (5 bases). There are 13 residues in the CDR3. Between the trimmed V and J ends, which lost 6 bases and 1 base, there was a span of 9 bases. The CDR3 loop is CASSSDNNYGYTF. The CDR3 coding sequence is TGTGCCAGCAGCTCGGACAATAACTATGGCTACACCTTC.